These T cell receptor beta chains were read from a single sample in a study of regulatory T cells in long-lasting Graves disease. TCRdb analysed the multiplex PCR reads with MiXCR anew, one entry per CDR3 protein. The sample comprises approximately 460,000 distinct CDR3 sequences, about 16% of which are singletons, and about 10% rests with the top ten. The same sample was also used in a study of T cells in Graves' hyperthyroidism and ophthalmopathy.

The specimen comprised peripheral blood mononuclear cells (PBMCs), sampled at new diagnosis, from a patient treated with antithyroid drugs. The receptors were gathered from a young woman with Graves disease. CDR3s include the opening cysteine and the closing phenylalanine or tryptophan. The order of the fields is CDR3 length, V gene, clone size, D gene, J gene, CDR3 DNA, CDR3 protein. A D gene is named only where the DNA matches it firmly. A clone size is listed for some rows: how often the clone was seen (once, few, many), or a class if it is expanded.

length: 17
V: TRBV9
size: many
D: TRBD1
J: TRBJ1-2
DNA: TGTGCCAGCAGTGGAATTGGACAGGGTAACGCTAACTATGGCTACACCTTC
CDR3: CASSGIGQGNANYGYTF

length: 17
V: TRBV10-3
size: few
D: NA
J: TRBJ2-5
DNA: TGTGCCATCAGTAACGAAGGGACCGGCACCCCCCGAGAGACCCAGTACTTC
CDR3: CAISNEGTGTPRETQYF

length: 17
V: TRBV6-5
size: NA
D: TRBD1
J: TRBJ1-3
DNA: TGTGCCAGCAGTTACACCTCCGGGACAGCCTTGGGGGACACCATATATTTT
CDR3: CASSYTSGTALGDTIYF

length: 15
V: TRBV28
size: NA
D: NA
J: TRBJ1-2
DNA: TGTGCCAGCAGTTCCCCGAACAGGTTTTCCTATGGCTACACCTTC
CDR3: CASSSPNRFSYGYTF

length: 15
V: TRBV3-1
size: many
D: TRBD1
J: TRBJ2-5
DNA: TGTGCCAGCAGCGCTCAAGGGACAGGGTTAGAGACCCAGTACTTC
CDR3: CASSAQGTGLETQYF

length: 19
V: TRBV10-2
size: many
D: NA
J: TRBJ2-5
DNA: TGCGCCAGCAGTGTGGAGGGGATTTTTAGCAGCCCGTTCCAAGAGACCCAGTACTTC
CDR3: CASSVEGIFSSPFQETQYF

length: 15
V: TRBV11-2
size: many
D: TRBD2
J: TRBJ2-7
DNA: TGTGCCAGCAGCTTTTTAGCGGGAGGGCGGTACGAGCAGTACTTC
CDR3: CASSFLAGGRYEQYF

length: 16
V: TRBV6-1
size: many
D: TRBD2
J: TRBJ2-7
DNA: TGTGCCAGCAGCCACCGCGCCCTAGCGGGAGCCTACGAGCAGTACTTC
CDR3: CASSHRALAGAYEQYF

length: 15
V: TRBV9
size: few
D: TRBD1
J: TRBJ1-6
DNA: TGTGCCAGCAGCGTAGTAGGACAGGCTAATTCACCCCTCCACTTT
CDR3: CASSVVGQANSPLHF

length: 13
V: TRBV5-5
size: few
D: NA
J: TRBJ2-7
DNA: TGTGCCAGCAGCCCCGCCCCCACCTACGAGCAGTACTTC
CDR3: CASSPAPTYEQYF

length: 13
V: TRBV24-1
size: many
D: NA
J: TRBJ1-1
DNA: TGTGCCACCAGTGATTTGCGAGGAATTGAAGCTTTCTTT
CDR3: CATSDLRGIEAFF

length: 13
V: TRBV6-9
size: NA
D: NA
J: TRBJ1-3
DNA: TGTGCCAGCAGTTACGGGAGAGAAAGCACCATATATTTT
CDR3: CASSYGRESTIYF

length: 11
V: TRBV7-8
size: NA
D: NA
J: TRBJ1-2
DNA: TGTGCCAGCAGCCGAATGGGTGGCTACACCTTC
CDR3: CASSRMGGYTF

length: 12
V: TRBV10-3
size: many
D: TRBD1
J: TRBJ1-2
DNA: TGTGCCATAAACAGGGGGCAGGATGGCTACACCTTC
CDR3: CAINRGQDGYTF

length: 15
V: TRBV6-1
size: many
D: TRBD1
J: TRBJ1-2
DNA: TGTGCCAGCAGTAACCCCTGGGAGGGGGCGAACCGCTACACCTTC
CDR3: CASSNPWEGANRYTF

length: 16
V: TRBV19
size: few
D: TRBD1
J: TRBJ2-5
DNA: TGTGCCAGTAGCGCCCTCGGGACAGGGGTTACAGAGACCCAGTACTTC
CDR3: CASSALGTGVTETQYF

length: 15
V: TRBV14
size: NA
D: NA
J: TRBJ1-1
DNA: TGTGCCAGCAGCCAATACGAGGGGGAGTACACTGAAGCTTTCTTT
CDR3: CASSQYEGEYTEAFF

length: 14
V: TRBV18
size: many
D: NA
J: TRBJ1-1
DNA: TGTGCCAGCTCACCACGCGGGAAGGGCACTGAAGCTTTCTTT
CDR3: CASSPRGKGTEAFF

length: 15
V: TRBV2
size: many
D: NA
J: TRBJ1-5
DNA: TGTGCCAGCAGCCGACGGGCCTCTGGCGATCAGCCCCAGCATTTT
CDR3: CASSRRASGDQPQHF

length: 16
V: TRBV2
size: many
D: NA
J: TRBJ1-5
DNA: TGTGCCAGCAGACCCTTTAGTTGGTACCACAATCAGCCCCAGCATTTT
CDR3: CASRPFSWYHNQPQHF

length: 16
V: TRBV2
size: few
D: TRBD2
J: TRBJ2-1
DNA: TGTGCCAGCAGCCAAGAGGTAGCGGGAGGGCCTAATGAGCAGTTCTTC
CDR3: CASSQEVAGGPNEQFF

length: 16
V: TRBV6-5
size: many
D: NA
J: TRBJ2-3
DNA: TGTGCCAGCAGTTACTCGGTGGGGGACCTCACAGATACGCAGTATTTT
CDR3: CASSYSVGDLTDTQYF

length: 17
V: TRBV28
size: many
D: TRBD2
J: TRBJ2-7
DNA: TGTGCCAGCAGTTTAACCCGACTAGCGGGAACAAACTACGAGCAGTACTTC
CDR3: CASSLTRLAGTNYEQYF

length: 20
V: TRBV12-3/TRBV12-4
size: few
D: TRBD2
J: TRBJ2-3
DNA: TGTGCCAGCAGTTCCCTCCTAATCGAGCGGGAGGGGGCCCGGGCAGATACGCAGTATTTT
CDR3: CASSSLLIEREGARADTQYF

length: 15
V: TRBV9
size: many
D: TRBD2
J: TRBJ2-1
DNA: TGTGCCAGCAGCGCAAGACTAGCGGGAGCTTCATGGCTGTTCTTC
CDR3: CASSARLAGASWLFF

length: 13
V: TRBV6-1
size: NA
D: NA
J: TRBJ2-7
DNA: TGTGCCAGCGGGACGTCTGGCTCCTACGAGCAGTACTTC
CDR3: CASGTSGSYEQYF

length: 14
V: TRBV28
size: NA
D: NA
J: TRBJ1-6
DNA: TGTGCCTGCAGTTCCCCAGGGGTCAATTCACCCCTCCACTTT
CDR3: CACSSPGVNSPLHF

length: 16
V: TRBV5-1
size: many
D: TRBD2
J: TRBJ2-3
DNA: TGTGCCAGCAGCTTGCCTAGCGGACCTAGCACAGATACGCAGTATTTT
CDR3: CASSLPSGPSTDTQYF

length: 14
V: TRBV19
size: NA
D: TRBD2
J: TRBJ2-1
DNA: TGTGCCATTTCACTAGCGGGGGTATACAATGAGCAGTTCTTC
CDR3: CAISLAGVYNEQFF

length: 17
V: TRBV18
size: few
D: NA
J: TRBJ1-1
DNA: TGTGCCAGCTCACGAGGAAGCGGTCACGGTATTGGCACTGAAGCTTTCTTT
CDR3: CASSRGSGHGIGTEAFF

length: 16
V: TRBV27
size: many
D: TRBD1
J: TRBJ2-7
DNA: TGTGCCAGCAGTTTAAAGGCACAGGGGAGCTCCTACGAGCAGTACTTC
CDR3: CASSLKAQGSSYEQYF

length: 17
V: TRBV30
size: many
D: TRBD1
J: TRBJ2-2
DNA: TGTGCCTGGAGTTTTGAACGAGGGACAGTGGACACCGGGGAGCTGTTTTTT
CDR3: CAWSFERGTVDTGELFF